These T cell receptor beta chains were read from a single sample in a study of CD8+ T cells in alopecia areata. Data came from immunoSEQ multiplex PCR; TCRdb stores just in-frame clones and leaves some out. Of about 120,000 clones in the sample, around 64% were seen once. Sequencing used CD4+ T cells sorted from blood. These receptors came from a human donor in good health. The CDR3 runs from the conserved cysteine through the conserved F or W. Fields, in order: CDR3 DNA, CDR3 protein, J gene, D gene, V gene, clone size. D genes are given only for firm matches. Expanded clones are given a class, and other clones once, few, many or no size at all.

TGCGCCAGCACCCTTAGCGGAACCACCGGGGAGCTGTTTTTT,CASTLSGTTGELFF,TRBJ2-2,-,TRBV5-1,once
TGTGCCAGCAGCTTGGAACCGAATCAGCCCCAGCATTTT,CASSLEPNQPQHF,TRBJ1-5,-,TRBV5-6,-
TGTGCCAGCAGCTTAGAAAGGGTTGGTGAAGCTTTCTTT,CASSLERVGEAFF,TRBJ1-1,-,TRBV11-2,-
TGTGCCAGCAGCCCTGGACTTCACACCTACGAGCAGTACTTC,CASSPGLHTYEQYF,TRBJ2-7,-,TRBV2,-
TGCGCCAGCAGCGACTTATACTCCGGGACGGCTCTGAACACTGAAGCTTTCTTT,CASSDLYSGTALNTEAFF,TRBJ1-1,-,TRBV4-1,-
TGTGCCAGCAGTCCCCCTAGAGGGGTTAGGAATGAGCAGTTCTTC,CASSPPRGVRNEQFF,TRBJ2-1,-,TRBV6-5,once
TGTGCCAGCAGTCGGGAGGAAAACGGGGAGCTGTTTTTT,CASSREENGELFF,TRBJ2-2,TRBD2,TRBV27,-
TGTGCCAGCAGCACCCAAGCGGGGGGTGAGCAGTTCTTC,CASSTQAGGEQFF,TRBJ2-1,TRBD2,TRBV7-2,few
TGCAGCGTACTTCCCGGGACCTACCAAGAGACCCAGTACTTC,CSVLPGTYQETQYF,TRBJ2-5,-,TRBV29-1,-
TGTGCCATCAGTGAGTCAGGCTACTCACCTCCTCACTTC,CAISESGYSPPHF,TRBJ2-5,-,TRBV10-3,-
TGCAGCGTTGTAATAGGGACCGGCAATCAGCCCCAGCATTTT,CSVVIGTGNQPQHF,TRBJ1-5,-,TRBV29-1,few
TGTGCCAGCAGTGATTCAGGGAACTATGGCTACACCTTC,CASSDSGNYGYTF,TRBJ1-2,-,TRBV27,-
TGTGCCAGCAGCCGCGGACTAGCGGGGGCGAGGGAGACCCAGTACTTC,CASSRGLAGARETQYF,TRBJ2-5,TRBD2,TRBV7-9,-
TGTGCCAGCAGCCCGTCGGGGGACCCCTCTAACTATGGCTACACCTTC,CASSPSGDPSNYGYTF,TRBJ1-2,-,TRBV5-4,-
TGCAGCGTGACCCCACTAGCGGGGGGGCCCATAGATACGCAGTATTTT,CSVTPLAGGPIDTQYF,TRBJ2-3,TRBD2,TRBV29-1,-
TGTGCCAGCAGCGGAAGTACAGCGGGCAACTACAATGAGCAGTTCTTC,CASSGSTAGNYNEQFF,TRBJ2-1,-,TRBV7-9,-
TGCGCCAGCAGCTTGGACCAGGGTTCAGATACGCAGTATTTT,CASSLDQGSDTQYF,TRBJ2-3,-,TRBV5-1,few
TGTGCCAGCGTTCCGGGCCTTAGCAATCAGCCCCAGCATTTT,CASVPGLSNQPQHF,TRBJ1-5,-,TRBV2,-
TGTGCCAGCAGCCCTTGGACAGGGCGGGCCGGGGAGCTGTTTTTT,CASSPWTGRAGELFF,TRBJ2-2,TRBD1,TRBV11-2,-
TGTGCCACCAGCCGCAGGGACGGACACTTTAACTATGGCTACACCTTC,CATSRRDGHFNYGYTF,TRBJ1-2,-,TRBV15,-
TGTGCCAGCAGTGAAGTGGATACGCAGTATTTT,CASSEVDTQYF,TRBJ2-3,-,TRBV2,once
TGCGCCAGCAGCCGAGAGACAGGGCGGAACACTGAAGCTTTCTTT,CASSRETGRNTEAFF,TRBJ1-1,TRBD1,TRBV4-1,once
TGCAGCGTTGTCCCCGGGGGGGCTGGGGCCAACGTCCTGACTTTC,CSVVPGGAGANVLTF,TRBJ2-6,TRBD2,TRBV29-1,-
TGCAGCGTTGAAGGGGCAGACTATGGCTACACCTTC,CSVEGADYGYTF,TRBJ1-2,-,TRBV29-1,-
TGCGCCAGCAGCAGCCCGGGGTGGGGAAAACTGTTTTTT,CASSSPGWGKLFF,TRBJ1-4,-,TRBV4-1,few
TGTGCCAGCAGCGAGACAGGGAGTAATGAAAAACTGTTTTTT,CASSETGSNEKLFF,TRBJ1-4,TRBD1,TRBV25-1,-
TGTGCCAGCAGTTTATCGGGACAGGGAAGATATGGCTACACCTTC,CASSLSGQGRYGYTF,TRBJ1-2,TRBD1,TRBV27,-
TGTGCCAGCAGTGGACTAGCGGCCATGAAAGATGAGCAGTTCTTC,CASSGLAAMKDEQFF,TRBJ2-1,TRBD2,TRBV2,-